The 25 T cell receptor beta chains given below trace back to one sample, sequenced in a study of T cell responses to AZD1222 COVID-19 vaccine (dated by TCRdb to about 2021). Library preparation was by the immunoSEQ multiplex PCR assay. TCRdb took this table from immuneACCESS and kept in-frame rearrangements with V and J called. Such tables lack part of the clones; where checked against another copy, unresolved V genes explain under half of the gap, and the rest is unexplained. In this sample the table shows 100,000 or so clones, approximately 90% of which occur a single time. Of the sample, roughly 2.7% is held by the ten largest clones. The intended sense of this specimen's time point label: baseline before first vaccination. The sample in question was peripheral blood, obtained on day 0 of AZD1222 vaccination. The receptor source for this set is an adult in good health.

As to this clone: This specimen includes other DNA sequences encoding the same CDR3. V usage is TRBV7-2 and J usage is TRBJ1-2; D is perhaps TRBD1 (5 bases). The CDR3 has 13 amino acids. Trimming stripped 3 bases from V and 2 bases from J, with 7 bases between. The germline V gene encodes CDR1 SGHTA and CDR2 FQGNSA. This chain's CDR3 is CASSFGTNYGYTF. The CDR3, as DNA: TGTGCCAGCAGCTTTGGGACGAACTATGGCTACACCTTC.

The V call is TRBV25-1, the J call TRBJ2-2; D ambiguous. Germline V gene lookup returns CDR1 MGHDK and CDR2 SYGVNS. Trimming cost V 4 bases and J 0 bases, with 3 bases left between them. The CDR3 extends over 13 amino acids. CDR3 amino acids: CASSVPNTGELFF. CDR3 bases: TGTGCCAGCAGTGTTCCGAACACCGGGGAGCTGTTTTTT.

The V and J genes are TRBV19 and TRBJ2-2; D might be TRBD1 (5 bases). Germline CDR1 and CDR2: LNHDA and SQIVND (reference sequence). V was trimmed by 5 bases and J by 4 bases, leaving 11 bases between them. This CDR3 region has 14 residues. This chain's CDR3 is CASSSVQGTGELFF. The CDR3, as DNA: TGTGCCAGTAGTTCGGTCCAGGGCACCGGGGAGCTGTTTTTT.

The chain combines TRBV6-1 with TRBJ1-1; D call uncertain. The CDR3 has 15 residues. With 4 bases removed from V and 2 bases from J, the gap between germline ends came to 14 bases. Germline V lookup: CDR1 MNHNS, CDR2 SASEGT. The CDR3 coding sequence is TGTGCCAGCAGTGCAGCGGACGAAGGAAACACTGAAGCTTTCTTT. Translated, it gives CASSAADEGNTEAFF.

The chain uses TRBV6-5 and TRBJ2-1; 7 bases agree with TRBD2. V shed 2 bases and J 8 bases; nucleotides not matched to a gene: 12. CDR3 size: 16 residues. Germline V lookup: CDR1 MNHEY, CDR2 SVGAGI. The CDR3 DNA sequence: TGTGCCAGCAGTTACGGCGTGAAGGGACTAATGGATGAGCAGTTCTTC. Translating gives CASSYGVKGLMDEQFF.

This chain connects TRBV28 to TRBJ2-1; the D gene is possibly TRBD1 (8 bases). Germline V CDR1 and CDR2: MDHEN, SYDVKM. The CDR3 has 16 amino acids. V gave up 6 bases and J gave up 5 bases, with 20 bases separating them. The CDR3 spells CASSPQGDYRNNEQFF. Written as DNA, the CDR3 is TGTGCCAGCAGCCCACAGGGGGACTACAGAAACAATGAGCAGTTCTTC.

The J gene is TRBJ1-1, the V gene TRBV3-1 (or the pseudogene TRBV3-2); D gene ambiguous. Per the germline V gene, CDR1 is LGHDT and CDR2 is YNNKEL (reference sequence). The ends were cut back, 7 bases at V and 1 base at J, with 7 bases in the middle. CDR3 length equals 12 residues. The CDR3, as DNA: TGTGCCAGCACGGCAGCGAACACTGAAGCTTTCTTT. As protein: CASTAANTEAFF.

The gene calls are TRBV7-2 and TRBJ1-5; D is ambiguous. Germline values: CDR1 SGHTA, CDR2 FQGNSA. The ends were cut back, 4 bases at V and 1 base at J, with 11 bases in the middle. This CDR3 has 15 amino acids. CDR3 bases: TGTGCCAGCAGCTCTAGGCCCAACAGCAATCAGCCCCAGCATTTT. Translated, it gives CASSSRPNSNQPQHF.

The chain combines TRBV6-1 with TRBJ1-2, with D tentatively TRBD1 (5 bases). Trimming stripped 3 bases from V and 4 bases from J, with 12 bases between. The germline CDR1 and CDR2 sequences are MNHNS and SASEGT. The CDR3 length is 14 residues. The CDR3 reads CASSDQGESYGYTF. The CDR3 nucleotides read TGTGCCAGCAGTGATCAAGGGGAAAGCTATGGCTACACCTTC.

This clone was seen a handful of times. This chain links TRBV11-2 with TRBJ1-2, with D hard to call. V lost 2 bases and J 1 base, leaving 5 bases between the germline ends. This CDR3 spans 13 amino acids. Germline-derived CDR1 and CDR2 are SGHAT and FQNNGV. In DNA form, the CDR3 reads TGTGCCAGCAGCTTATCAGATAACTATGGCTACACCTTC. Translated, it gives CASSLSDNYGYTF.

This clone appeared a single time. The chain couples TRBV28 to TRBJ1-1, with D possibly matching TRBD1 (5 bases). Trimming pared 3 bases from V and 8 bases from J, leaving 16 bases between. The CDR3 totals 14 residues. Germline lookup yields CDR1 MDHEN and CDR2 SYDVKM. The CDR3 loop reads CASSFGGDRVEAFF. The CDR3 nucleotides read TGTGCCAGCAGTTTCGGGGGAGATCGAGTAGAAGCTTTCTTT.

The rearrangement joins TRBV11-3 to TRBJ2-1; TRBD2 matches 9 bases. V shed 5 bases and J 9 bases; nucleotides not matched to a gene: 14. This CDR3 spans 16 amino acids. The germline CDR1 and CDR2 sequences are SGHNT and YENEEA. In DNA form, the CDR3 reads TGTGCCAGCAGCACACTGACTAGCGGCGGTAGAGGTGAGCAGTTCTTC. Encoded protein: CASSTLTSGGRGEQFF.

This chain links TRBV5-4 with TRBJ1-6; the match to TRBD1 covers 8 bases. The CDR3 has 16 amino acids. Trimming removed 4 bases from V and 4 bases from J; junction bases left unmatched: 7. CDR1 SGHNT and CDR2 YYREEE come from the germline V gene (reference sequence). The DNA of the CDR3 is TGTGCCAGCAGCCCGGACAGGGATTCTTATAATTCACCCCTCCACTTT. It is translated as CASSPDRDSYNSPLHF.

This chain connects TRBV9 to TRBJ1-2; weak D call: TRBD1 (6 bases). Looked up from germline, CDR1 is SGDLS and CDR2 is YYNGEE. Trimming pared 0 bases from V and 8 bases from J, leaving 11 bases between. This CDR3 comprises 13 residues. The CDR3 protein is CASSVASRGGYTF. The CDR3 nucleotides are TGTGCCAGCAGCGTAGCATCGAGGGGGGGCTACACCTTC. The complete variable domain, with remaining parts taken from reference TRBV9 and TRBJ1-2, reads DSGVTQTPKHLITATGQRVTLRCSPRSGDLSVYWYQQSLDQGLQFLIQYYNGEERAKGNILERFSAQQFPDLHSELNLSSLELGDSALYFCASSVASRGGYTFGSGTRLTVV.

The chain carries TRBV2 and TRBJ1-1, with D uncertain. The V end lost 10 bases, the J end lost 1 base, and 10 bases lay between the germline ends. The CDR3 spans 12 residues. Per the germline V gene, CDR1 is SNHLY and CDR2 is FYNNEI. CDR3 protein: CATQFRNTEAFF. The DNA for the CDR3 is TGTGCCACCCAATTTAGGAACACTGAAGCTTTCTTT.

The chain joins TRBV21-1 to TRBJ2-2. TRBV21-1 is assigned pseudogene status. The CDR3 has 14 amino acids. In nucleotides, the CDR3 is TGTGCCAGCAGCAAAACTTGGGACACCGGGGAGCTGTTTTTT. It is translated as CASSKTWDTGELFF.

This chain joins TRBV2 and TRBJ1-1; D remains unclear. Germline CDR1 SNHLY, CDR2 FYNNEI. The CDR3 length is 14 residues. The V end lost 1 base, the J end lost 5 bases, and 11 bases lay between the germline ends. The CDR3 protein is CASSEVAAGTEAFF. The DNA for the CDR3 is TGTGCCAGCAGTGAAGTGGCCGCTGGGACTGAAGCTTTCTTT. The full variable domain, its missing parts supplied by reference TRBV2 and TRBJ1-1, is EPEVTQTPSHQVTQMGQEVILRCVPISNHLYFYWYRQILGQKVEFLVSFYNNEISEKSEIFDDQFSVERPDGSNFTLKIRSTKLEDSAMYFCASSEVAAGTEAFFGQGTRLTVV.

The chain couples TRBV30 to TRBJ1-3; D gene unclear. This CDR3 is built from 15 residues. The V and J ends lost 0 bases and 2 bases respectively, with 11 bases between them. Germline V gives CDR1 GTSNPN, CDR2 SVGIG (reference sequence). As DNA, the CDR3 is TGTGCCTGGAGTGTCTATCAGCCAGCTGGAAACACCATATATTTT. This gives the protein CAWSVYQPAGNTIYF.

V and J are TRBV6-5 and TRBJ1-2; D gene unclear. With 6 bases removed from V and 6 bases from J, the gap between germline ends came to 14 bases. Per the germline V gene, CDR1 is MNHEY and CDR2 is SVGAGI. The CDR3 is 13 residues long. The CDR3 here is CASSRTPEDGYTF. CDR3 in DNA: TGTGCCAGCAGCCGGACTCCTGAGGATGGCTACACCTTC.

The chain carries TRBV7-8 and TRBJ2-1; D ambiguous. The CDR3 sequence is 14 residues long. Trimming shortened V by 5 bases and J by 5 bases, and 13 bases separated the two germline ends. Germline CDR1 and CDR2: SGHVS and FQNEAQ. The DNA for the CDR3 is TGTGCCAGCAGCCGAAAGGTGCTGGACAATGAGCAGTTCTTC. This encodes CASSRKVLDNEQFF.

The chain couples TRBV30 to TRBJ1-2; a possible D gene is TRBD1 (5 bases). The CDR3 runs to 11 residues. V lost 8 bases to trimming and J lost 5 bases, with 12 bases between them. The V gene's germline CDR1 is GTSNPN and CDR2 SVGIG (reference sequence). The CDR3 loop reads CAQSDRYGYTF. The CDR3 coding sequence is TGTGCCCAAAGCGACAGATATGGCTACACCTTC.

In its sample, this clone was seen a few times. V gene TRBV14 combines with J gene TRBJ2-7; TRBD2 aligns across 16 bases. The CDR3 consists of 19 residues. Germline V gene sequence: CDR1 SGHDN, CDR2 FVKESK. With 4 bases clipped from V and 3 bases from J, the junction kept 12 bases outside the gene matches. CDR3 amino acids: CASSRSGTSGRAMNYEQYF. The CDR3 bases are TGTGCCAGCAGCCGATCCGGGACTAGCGGGAGGGCCATGAACTACGAGCAGTACTTC.

The V call is TRBV5-6, the J call TRBJ1-3; no reliable D call. The CDR3 contains 16 residues. The germline CDR1 and CDR2 sequences are SGHDT and YYEEEE. Trimming left V 0 bases short and J 6 bases short, with 16 bases between. This CDR3 reads CASSLGARIILNTIYF. The CDR3 DNA follows: TGTGCCAGCAGCTTGGGCGCCAGGATCATTCTAAACACCATATATTTT.

This clone has just a few counts. CDR3 sequence: CASSIDHWTAFNQPQHF. Here the CDR3 DNA reads TGTGCCAGTAGTATAGATCACTGGACAGCTTTCAATCAGCCCCAGCATTTT. The chain combines TRBV19 with TRBJ1-5, with D perhaps matching TRBD1 (6 bases). V lost 0 bases and J lost 3, with 15 bases in between. The V gene's germline CDR1 is LNHDA and CDR2 SQIVND (reference sequence). There are 17 residues in the CDR3.

The V call is TRBV5-1, the J call TRBJ1-2; D is possibly TRBD1 (6 bases). In germline, CDR1 is SGHRS, CDR2 YFSETQ. V was cut by 2 bases and J by 6 bases, with 14 bases left in between. CDR3 length equals 14 residues. This chain's CDR3 is CASSFRRGPDGYTF. Written as DNA, the CDR3 is TGCGCCAGCAGCTTTCGTCGGGGGCCCGATGGCTACACCTTC.